Each of the 26 T cell receptor beta chains below was sequenced from the same sample in a study of T cell repertoires in cytomegalovirus infection. TCRdb ran MiXCR on the reads and lists one entry per CDR3 protein. In the table there are approximately 500,000 distinct CDR3 sequences, approximately 10% of which are singletons. Sequenced input: PBMCs. These receptors were taken from a human donor in good health (CMV status not recorded). Some clones in this sample may be carry-over from other donors' samples.

This clonotype occurred many times. The chain employs TRBV2 and TRBJ1-2; D call uncertain. Trimming took 5 bases from V and 7 from J, leaving 5 bases between them. In germline, CDR1 is SNHLY, CDR2 FYNNEI. CDR3 length: 10 amino acids. CDR3 nucleotides: TGTGCCAGCAGTTCGGCTGGCTACACCTTC. It is translated as CASSSAGYTF.

This clonotype showed up many times. The chain combines TRBV6-5 with TRBJ2-7, with 9 nucleotides matching TRBD2. Germline V lookup: CDR1 MNHEY, CDR2 SVGAGI. The CDR3 runs 14 residues. The ends lost 3 bases at V and 3 bases at J; junction bases unmatched: 3. DNA for the CDR3: TGTGCCAGCAGTTATAGAGCGGGGGGCTACGAGCAGTACTTC. This encodes CASSYRAGGYEQYF.

The table lists this clonotype with many counts. This sequence joins TRBV27 and TRBJ1-6; D gene uncertain. V was pared by 5 bases and J by 7 bases, with 15 bases between. The CDR3 has 15 residues. The germline gives CDR1 MNHEY, CDR2 SMNVEV (reference sequence). The CDR3 spells CASSPQEGLNSPLHF. The CDR3 nucleotides read TGTGCCAGCAGTCCCCAGGAGGGTTTAAATTCACCCCTCCACTTT.

V gene TRBV6-5 combines with J gene TRBJ1-5; D is uncertain. Trimming took 4 bases from V and 4 from J, leaving 14 bases between them. This CDR3 contains 15 residues. Germline V gene lookup returns CDR1 MNHEY and CDR2 SVGAGI. The CDR3 loop is CASSFSPKANQPQHF. The CDR3, as DNA: TGTGCCAGCAGTTTTAGTCCCAAGGCTAATCAGCCCCAGCATTTT.

This clonotype was observed a handful of times. This sequence joins TRBV12-3 or TRBV12-4 and TRBJ1-2; D remains ambiguous. V was cut by 5 bases and J by 4 bases, with 14 bases left in between. The CDR3 runs to 14 residues. For the CDR3, the DNA is TGTGCCAGCAGTCCGTTTGGCGGCCTCTATGGCTACACCTTC. Amino acid sequence: CASSPFGGLYGYTF.

The J gene is TRBJ1-4, the V gene TRBV20-1; D perhaps matches TRBD1 (5 bases). This CDR3 contains 14 residues. Trimming stripped 6 bases from V and 4 bases from J, with 15 bases between. The V gene's germline CDR1 is DFQATT and CDR2 SNEGSKA (reference sequence). In DNA, the CDR3 is TGCAGTGCCTTGCAGGGCGGCCATAATGAAAAACTGTTTTTT. It yields the protein CSALQGGHNEKLFF.

This clonotype was observed many times. The J gene is TRBJ1-5, the V gene TRBV4-1, with TRBD1 matching 8 bases. Per germline, CDR1 MGHRA and CDR2 YSYEKL. The junction had 8 bases not matched to a gene; V was cut back by 0 bases and J by 1 base. The CDR3 loop spans 18 amino acids. CDR3 in amino acids: CASSQDAGGWGSNQPQHF. CDR3 bases: TGCGCCAGCAGCCAAGACGCAGGGGGCTGGGGGAGCAATCAGCCCCAGCATTTT.

The table lists this clonotype with many counts. The chain joins TRBV20-1 to TRBJ2-1; a weak D match, TRBD2 (5 bases). CDR3 length: 16 residues. Germline CDR1 DFQATT, CDR2 SNEGSKA (reference sequence). V dropped 1 base and J dropped 1 base, with 14 bases sitting between them. CDR3 sequence (DNA): TGCAGTGCTAGAGCGAGGGCAGGCATTTCCTACAATGAGCAGTTCTTC. It yields the protein CSARARAGISYNEQFF.

This clonotype was observed once. It may be a read error: a sequence one base away is much more abundant. V is TRBV19 and J is TRBJ2-3; D ambiguous. The length of the CDR3 is 12 residues. Trimming shortened V by 5 bases and J by 6 bases, and 9 bases separated the two germline ends. Germline V gene data show CDR1 as LNHDA and CDR2 as SQIVND (reference sequence). This CDR3 is CASSETGDTQYF. The CDR3 DNA follows: TGTGCCAGTAGTGAGACCGGTGATACGCAGTATTTT.

This clonotype was seen many times. The chain has TRBV27 and TRBJ2-5; perhaps D is TRBD1 or TRBD2 (5 bases each). V gave up 6 bases and J gave up 2 bases, with 25 bases separating them. The CDR3 sequence is 18 residues long. Germline values: CDR1 MNHEY, CDR2 SMNVEV (reference sequence). The CDR3 here is CASSLSGRVGWAQETQYF. CDR3 in DNA: TGTGCCAGCAGCCTATCGGGGCGAGTCGGCTGGGCTCAAGAGACCCAGTACTTC.

On this clonotype: Given a much more abundant clone one base away, this may be a read error. The V call is TRBV27, the J call TRBJ1-3; 7 nucleotides line up with TRBD1. The CDR3 runs 14 residues. Germline CDR1 and CDR2: MNHEY and SMNVEV (reference sequence). The CDR3 loop is CARSLTGMGNTIYF. In DNA form, the CDR3 reads TGTGCCCGCAGTTTGACAGGGATGGGAAACACCATATATTTT.

CDR3 region: CASSTRGGSGANVLTF. The CDR3 DNA reads as TGTGCCAGTTCCACCCGAGGGGGAAGTGGGGCCAACGTCCTGACTTTC. The rearrangement joins TRBV19 to TRBJ2-6, with a weak D call TRBD1 (6 bases). This CDR3 is built from 16 residues. CDR1 and CDR2 (germline): LNHDA, SQIVND (reference sequence). V lost 8 bases and J lost 3, with 17 bases in between.

This clonotype was counted a few times. V usage is TRBV7-9 and J usage is TRBJ2-7, with 9 bases that match TRBD1. The V segment lost 5 bases and the J segment 4 bases; nucleotides outside the gene matches: 9. The germline V gene has CDR1 SEHNR and CDR2 FQNEAQ (reference sequence). The CDR3 contains 15 residues. Here the CDR3 DNA reads TGTGCCAGCAGCCAAACCTGGGGACAGGGTTACGAGCAGTACTTC. Translating it yields CASSQTWGQGYEQYF.

The chain uses TRBV28 and TRBJ2-2; 7 bases are a match to TRBD1. J lost 1 base, V lost 3 bases, and 5 bases had no gene match. This CDR3 is 16 amino acids long. Germline CDR1 MDHEN, CDR2 SYDVKM. The CDR3 sequence is CASSFQTGWNTGELFF. The CDR3 DNA reads TGTGCCAGCAGTTTCCAGACAGGGTGGAACACCGGGGAGCTGTTTTTT.

In this sample, this clonotype turned up many times. The V call is TRBV27, the J call TRBJ1-6, with TRBD1 identical over 7 bases. J gave up 8 bases and V 3 bases, and 4 bases lay outside the gene matches. The CDR3 is made up of 14 amino acids. Germline CDR1 MNHEY, CDR2 SMNVEV (reference sequence). The DNA of the CDR3 is TGTGCCAGCAGTTTGAGGGGGCCGGATTCACCCCTCCACTTT. This codes for CASSLRGPDSPLHF.

This clonotype was seen only a few times. The chain recombines TRBV7-9 with TRBJ1-1, with 7 bases fitting TRBD1. CDR3 size: 12 residues. J lost 12 bases, V lost 5 bases, and 9 bases had no gene match. The germline CDR1 and CDR2 sequences are SEHNR and FQNEAQ (reference sequence). The DNA for the CDR3 is TGTGCCAGCAGCCCTGGGGACAGTTGGTCTTTCTTT. Residues: CASSPGDSWSFF. The variable domain in full, with the rest retrieved from reference TRBV7-9 and TRBJ1-1, is DTGVSQNPRHKITKRGQNVTFRCDPISEHNRLYWYRQTLGQGPEFLTYFQNEAQLEKSRLLSDRFSAERPKGSFSTLEIQRTEQGDSAMYLCASSPGDSWSFFGQGTRLTVV.

A few counts support this clonotype. The CDR3 coding sequence is TGTGCCAGCAGCTCGGACAGGGCGATCCACTATGGCTACACCTTC. It encodes CASSSDRAIHYGYTF. The J gene is TRBJ1-2, the V gene TRBV5-5; 8 bases match TRBD1. The CDR3 runs 15 residues. Trimming at V came to 3 bases and at J to 3 bases, leaving 7 bases not matched to a gene. In germline, CDR1 is SGHKS, CDR2 YYEKEE (reference sequence).

The chain uses TRBV7-9 and TRBJ2-5; 8 positions match TRBD2. V lost 2 bases and J lost 1; bases outside the gene matches: 9. Germline V lookup: CDR1 SEHNR, CDR2 FQNEAQ (reference sequence). The CDR3 consists of 17 residues. For the CDR3, the DNA is TGTGCCAGCAGCTTATTTCTCACTAGCGGAGGCCAAGAGACCCAGTACTTC. It is translated as CASSLFLTSGGQETQYF.

This clonotype was detected a few times. The J gene is TRBJ1-2, the V gene TRBV3-1, with no clear D. The CDR3 consists of 13 residues. V lost 4 bases and J 1 base, leaving 7 bases between the germline ends. Germline assignment: CDR1 LGHDT and CDR2 YNNKEL (reference sequence). The CDR3 region is CASSRNLNYGYTF. The CDR3, as DNA: TGTGCCAGCAGCCGAAACCTTAACTATGGCTACACCTTC. Using reference TRBV3-1 and TRBJ1-2 for the parts outside the CDR3, the full variable domain is DTAVSQTPKYLVTQMGNDKSIKCEQNLGHDTMYWYKQDSKKFLKIMFSYNNKELIINETVPNRFSPKSPDKAHLNLHINSLELGDSAVYFCASSRNLNYGYTFGSGTRLTVV.

This clonotype was found many times. The chain links TRBV7-8 to TRBJ2-2, with 9 bases identical to TRBD1. The V gene's germline CDR1 is SGHVS and CDR2 FQNEAQ. The CDR3 is 15 residues long. Unmatched junction bases numbered 5, after V lost 3 bases and J lost 6 bases. The CDR3 DNA follows: TGTGCCAGCAGCTTTAAGACAGGGGGTCCCGGGGAGCTGTTTTTT. Its translation is CASSFKTGGPGELFF.

This clonotype was recorded many times. The chain couples TRBV5-1 to TRBJ2-3, with TRBD2 as a possible D gene (5 bases). The germline V and J ends were trimmed by 0 bases and 6 bases, with 17 bases remaining between them. Germline-derived CDR1 and CDR2 are SGHRS and YFSETQ. This CDR3 comprises 16 residues. This CDR3 is CASSLGIGGGADTQYF. Written as DNA, the CDR3 is TGCGCCAGCAGCTTGGGAATAGGCGGAGGAGCGGATACGCAGTATTTT.

As for this clonotype: A much larger clone lies a single base off, so this may be a read error. The V call is TRBV12-3 or TRBV12-4, the J call TRBJ2-3; a possible D gene is TRBD1 (6 bases). There are 14 residues in the CDR3. The CDR3 reads CASMRGARTDTRYF. In DNA form, the CDR3 reads TGTGCCAGCATGCGAGGGGCAAGGACAGATACGCGGTATTTT.

This clonotype was seen at least ten times. The chain uses TRBV28 and TRBJ2-7; perhaps D is TRBD1 or TRBD2 (5 bases each). Trimming took off 3 bases at V and 6 bases at J, with 15 bases between the two ends. Germline V CDR1 and CDR2: MDHEN, SYDVKM. The CDR3 contains 14 residues. The DNA of the CDR3 is TGTGCCAGCAGTTTTCCACCGGGGCTCGGCGAGCAGTACTTC. Its translation: CASSFPPGLGEQYF.

This clonotype was seen ten or more times. The V gene is TRBV7-2, the J gene TRBJ2-7; no clear D. The CDR3 is 14 amino acids. Between the trimmed V and J ends, which lost 1 base and 7 bases, there was a span of 14 bases. Germline V gene sequence: CDR1 SGHTA, CDR2 FQGNSA. CDR3 amino acids: CASSLEGPRWEQYF. Here the CDR3 DNA reads TGTGCCAGCAGCTTAGAGGGCCCCAGATGGGAGCAGTACTTC.

At least ten counts were recorded for this clonotype. The CDR3 here is CASSVEGAQFYGYTF. In nucleotides, the CDR3 is TGTGCCAGCAGTGTGGAGGGGGCCCAATTCTATGGCTACACCTTC. This rearrangement joins TRBV27 to TRBJ1-2; 7 bases agree with TRBD1. J was trimmed by 4 bases and V by 5 bases; bases with no gene match: 10. CDR3 length: 15 residues. Germline assignment: CDR1 MNHEY and CDR2 SMNVEV (reference sequence).

This clonotype was seen ten or more times. The chain combines TRBV12-3 or TRBV12-4 with TRBJ1-1, with D possibly matching TRBD1 (6 bases). The CDR3 has 13 amino acids. V was cut by 1 base and J by 11 bases, with 14 bases left in between. CDR3 loop: CASSLGAGVGAFF. In DNA form, the CDR3 reads TGTGCCAGCAGTTTAGGTGCAGGGGTGGGGGCTTTCTTT.